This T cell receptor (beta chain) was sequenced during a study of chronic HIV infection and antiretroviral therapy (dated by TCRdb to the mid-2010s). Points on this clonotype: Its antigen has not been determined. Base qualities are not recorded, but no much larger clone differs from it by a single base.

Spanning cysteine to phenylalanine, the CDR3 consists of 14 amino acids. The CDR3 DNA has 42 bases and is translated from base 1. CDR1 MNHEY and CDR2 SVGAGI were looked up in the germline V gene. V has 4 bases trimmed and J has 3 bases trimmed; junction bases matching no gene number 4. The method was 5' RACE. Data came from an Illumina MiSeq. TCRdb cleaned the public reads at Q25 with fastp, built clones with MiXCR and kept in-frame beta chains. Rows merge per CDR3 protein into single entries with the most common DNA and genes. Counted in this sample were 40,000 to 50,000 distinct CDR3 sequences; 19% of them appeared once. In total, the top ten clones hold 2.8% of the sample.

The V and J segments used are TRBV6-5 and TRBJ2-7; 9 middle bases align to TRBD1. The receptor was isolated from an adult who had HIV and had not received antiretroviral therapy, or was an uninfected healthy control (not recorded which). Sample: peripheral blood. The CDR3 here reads CASSSGTGSYEQYF. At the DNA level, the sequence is TGTGCCAGCAGTTCCGGGACAGGGAGCTACGAGCAGTACTTC.